A single sample gave rise to the 23 T cell receptor beta chains below, sequenced in a study of T cells in Graves' hyperthyroidism and ophthalmopathy. Amplification yielded TCR beta CDR3 regions, with RNA transcripts as the source. The TCR CDR3 first-round RT-PCR relied on the HTBI primer set. TCRdb ran MiXCR on the multiplex PCR reads and lists one entry per CDR3 protein. This sample carries about 540,000 distinct CDR3 sequences, around 46% of them seen once, and the ten largest clones take roughly 8.2%. The sequenced material came from peripheral blood or thyroid tissue (not recorded which). The receptors come from a woman under 30 with Graves' hyperthyroidism.

The chain recombines TRBV12-3 or TRBV12-4 with TRBJ1-3; D gene ambiguous. The CDR3 has 13 amino acids. V lost 7 bases, J lost 0 bases, and 7 bases lay in between. CDR3 sequence reads: CASTPYSGNTIYF. DNA of the CDR3: TGTGCCAGCACCCCATACTCTGGAAACACCATATATTTT.

This clonotype was picked up a small number of times. V is TRBV24-1 and J is TRBJ2-5; 13 bases align to TRBD2. The CDR3 is made up of 17 amino acids. The germline gives CDR1 KGHDR, CDR2 SFDVKD. With V trimmed by 2 bases and J by 5 bases, 7 bases remained unmatched. This chain's CDR3 is CATSDSQGTSGTETQYF. CDR3 DNA sequence: TGTGCCACCAGTGATTCCCAGGGGACTAGCGGGACGGAGACCCAGTACTTC.

Details on this clonotype: One end of the junction is discordant with germline, which a read error may explain. The V gene is TRBV10-3, the J gene TRBJ1-1; 8 bases map to TRBD1. The CDR3 is 15 amino acids. Germline CDR1 ENHRY, CDR2 SYGVKD. CDR3 sequence reads: CASSEADRVNTEAFF. CDR3 sequence (DNA): TGTGCCAGCAGTGAGGCGGACAGGGTTAACACTGAAGCTTTCTTT.

The chain carries TRBV2 and TRBJ1-1; TRBD1 aligns across 8 bases. CDR3 size: 20 residues. The germline V gene has CDR1 SNHLY and CDR2 FYNNEI. V was clipped by 6 bases and J by 0 bases; unmatched bases: 21. In DNA, the CDR3 is TGTGCCAGCAGCTTAGCCGTCCTAACCCAGGGGGCGAAGCTGAACACTGAAGCTTTCTTT. Protein: CASSLAVLTQGAKLNTEAFF.

The chain is built from TRBV7-2 and TRBJ2-5, with D possibly matching TRBD1 (6 bases). V gave up 5 bases and J gave up 2 bases, with 15 bases separating them. The CDR3 runs 15 residues. Germline-derived CDR1 and CDR2 are SGHTA and FQGNSA. The chain's CDR3 is CASSETPGQQETQYF. CDR3 DNA: TGTGCCAGCAGCGAGACCCCGGGACAACAAGAGACCCAGTACTTC.

The chain combines TRBV15 with TRBJ2-3, with D tentatively TRBD1 or TRBD2 (5 bases each). This CDR3 is built from 14 residues. Deletions cut 5 bases from V and 2 bases from J, with 11 bases between. Germline V CDR1 and CDR2: LNHNV, YYDKDF (reference sequence). The CDR3 is CATSLGENTDTQYF. Written as DNA, the CDR3 is TGTGCCACCAGCCTGGGGGAAAACACAGATACGCAGTATTTT.

The chain joins TRBV9 to TRBJ2-7; 8 nucleotides match TRBD1. The J segment lost 4 bases and the V segment lost 2 bases, leaving 8 bases of the junction unmatched. The CDR3 has 15 residues. In germline, CDR1 is SGDLS, CDR2 YYNGEE. The CDR3 reads CASSVAPRGLYEQYF. In nucleotides, the CDR3 is TGTGCCAGCAGCGTTGCTCCCAGGGGGCTGTACGAGCAGTACTTC.

This clonotype was detected only once. A much larger clonotype is one base distant, so this may be a read error. V usage is TRBV2 and J usage is TRBJ1-2, with 10 bases lining up with TRBD1. The V segment lost 5 bases and the J segment 8 bases; nucleotides outside the gene matches: 5. Germline V lookup: CDR1 SNHLY, CDR2 FYNNEI. The CDR3 has 13 amino acids. The CDR3: CASSPDRGQGYTF. In DNA, the CDR3 is TGTGCCAGCAGTCCTGACAGGGGGCAAGGCTACACCTTC.

This clonotype was observed at least ten times. This CDR3 reads CASSLGVGPLHF. For the CDR3, the DNA is TGTGCCAGCAGCTTAGGCGTAGGACCCCTCCACTTT. This chain connects TRBV7-9 to TRBJ1-6; unclear D gene. Per the germline V gene, CDR1 is SEHNR and CDR2 is FQNEAQ (reference sequence). Trimming shortened V by 1 base and J by 12 bases, and 7 bases separated the two germline ends. This CDR3 is built from 12 residues.

This clonotype was seen ten or more times. This chain joins TRBV29-1 and TRBJ1-1, with D uncertain. Per the germline V gene, CDR1 is SQVTM and CDR2 is ANQGSEA. Trimming shortened V by 3 bases and J by 7 bases, and 21 bases separated the two germline ends. CDR3 size: 15 residues. The DNA of the CDR3 is TGCAGCGTTGATGGAGTTGTTACCTCCCACGGTGAAGCTTTCTTT. Encoded protein: CSVDGVVTSHGEAFF. The full variable domain, in which reference TRBV29-1 and TRBJ1-1 provide the parts outside the CDR3, is SAVISQKPSRDICQRGTSLTIQCQVDSQVTMMFWYRQQPGQSLTLIATANQGSEATYESGFVIDKFPISRPNLTFSTLTVSNMSPEDSSIYLCSVDGVVTSHGEAFFGQGTRLTVV.

A word on this clonotype: Possible read error: a much larger clone is one base away. The chain carries TRBV7-9 and TRBJ1-4, with 9 positions matching TRBD1. This CDR3 has 15 residues. After removal of 5 bases from V and 7 bases from J, the junction contained 8 bases not matched to a gene. The V gene's germline CDR1 is SEHNR and CDR2 FQNEAQ (reference sequence). The CDR3 is CASSPGDRAGEKLFF. The DNA for the CDR3 is TGTGCCAGCAGCCCGGGGGACAGGGCGGGTGAAAAACTGTTTTTT.

This chain connects TRBV19 to TRBJ1-3, with D perhaps TRBD1 (6 bases). This CDR3 contains 17 residues. Trimming pared 1 base from V and 0 bases from J, leaving 13 bases between. CDR1 is LNHDA, CDR2 SQIVND, per germline (reference sequence). CDR3 in amino acids: CASSIGQGTRSGNTIYF. CDR3 DNA: TGTGCCAGTAGTATAGGGCAGGGGACCCGCTCTGGAAACACCATATATTTT.

The rearrangement uses TRBV20-1 and TRBJ1-2, with D perhaps matching TRBD1 (5 bases). Per the germline V gene, CDR1 is DFQATT and CDR2 is SNEGSKA (reference sequence). V lost 4 bases to trimming and J lost 7 bases, with 13 bases between them. The CDR3 runs to 12 residues. In DNA, the CDR3 is TGCAGTGCTATCCCGACCGGGGCTGGCTACACCTTC. Its translation is CSAIPTGAGYTF.

This chain joins TRBV9 and TRBJ1-6, with no clear D. V lost 3 bases and J lost 9, with 16 bases in between. This CDR3 is 15 amino acids long. Per germline, CDR1 SGDLS and CDR2 YYNGEE. The DNA for the CDR3 is TGTGCCAGCAGCGGAGGCACCACTAGGGTTTCACCCCTCCACTTT. It codes for CASSGGTTRVSPLHF.

The V and J genes are TRBV24-1 and TRBJ2-5, with D possibly TRBD1 on 6 matching bases. The germline CDR1 and CDR2 sequences are KGHDR and SFDVKD. The ends were cut back, 1 base at V and 7 bases at J, with 15 bases in the middle. The CDR3 runs to 15 residues. CDR3 bases: TGTGCCACCAGTGATTTCTCGTTCGGCAGGGGGACCCAGTACTTC. This encodes CATSDFSFGRGTQYF.

In its sample, this clonotype was seen many times. The rearrangement links TRBV24-1 to TRBJ1-2, with 8 bases matching TRBD1. The CDR3 has 15 amino acids. CDR1 and CDR2 (germline): KGHDR, SFDVKD. V was clipped by 4 bases and J by 5 bases; unmatched bases: 8. In nucleotides, the CDR3 is TGTGCCACCAGTGACTCCGGGACAGGAGCGTATGGCTACACCTTC. Its translation is CATSDSGTGAYGYTF.

This clonotype was seen just once. The V gene is TRBV6-5, the J gene TRBJ2-7, with 12 bases that match TRBD2. This CDR3 region has 18 residues. V trimming: 1 base; J trimming: 0 bases; junction bases outside the gene matches: 7. Germline V gene lookup returns CDR1 MNHEY and CDR2 SVGAGI. The CDR3 region is CASSYLTSGSALSYEQYF. The CDR3 coding sequence is TGTGCCAGCAGTTACTTGACTAGCGGGAGTGCCCTCTCCTACGAGCAGTACTTC.

V is TRBV5-1 and J is TRBJ1-2; D is unclear. The CDR3 has 13 residues. Germline V gene sequence: CDR1 SGHRS, CDR2 YFSETQ. V lost 7 bases to trimming and J lost 7 bases, with 17 bases between them. In nucleotides, the CDR3 is TGCGCCAGCTCTACCCAAGCAGTTACTGGCTACACCTTC. It codes for CASSTQAVTGYTF.

The CDR3: CASSRDRERQTQYF. In DNA, the CDR3 is TGTGCCAGCAGCCGGGACAGGGAGAGACAGACCCAGTACTTC. The chain has TRBV25-1 and TRBJ2-5; the match to TRBD1 covers 9 bases. This CDR3 spans 14 amino acids. CDR1 is MGHDK, CDR2 SYGVNS, per germline. Trimming took 6 bases from V and 6 from J; bases not matched to a gene: 8.

The chain uses TRBV19 and TRBJ1-2; D is ambiguous. The germline gives CDR1 LNHDA, CDR2 SQIVND (reference sequence). Trimming took off 7 bases at V and 1 base at J, with 16 bases between the two ends. The CDR3 covers 15 residues. This chain's CDR3 is CASTGRTANNYGYTF. The CDR3 bases are TGTGCCAGTACCGGAAGGACGGCTAATAACTATGGCTACACCTTC.

The V gene is TRBV7-3, the J gene TRBJ2-2; D unclear. Trimming took 7 bases from V and 4 from J, leaving 10 bases between them. Germline V CDR1 and CDR2: SGHTA, FQGTGA. The CDR3 extends over 13 amino acids. CDR3 nucleotide sequence: TGTGCCAGCAACCGTCCGGGCACCGGGGAGCTGTTTTTT. It specifies CASNRPGTGELFF.

This clonotype has a handful of counts. This chain uses TRBV20-1 with TRBJ1-6; maybe TRBD1 (5 bases). CDR1 is DFQATT and CDR2 is SNEGSKA in the germline V gene (reference sequence). This CDR3 region has 15 residues. Trimming pared 3 bases from V and 2 bases from J, leaving 11 bases between. CDR3 loop: CSAREEGPYNSPLHF. For the CDR3, the DNA is TGCAGTGCTAGGGAAGAGGGACCCTATAATTCACCCCTCCACTTT.

With regard to this clonotype: A much more abundant neighbour one base away suggests this may be a read error. The V and J genes are TRBV24-1 and TRBJ2-7, with 10 bases fitting TRBD1. This CDR3 has 14 amino acids. Germline loops: CDR1 KGHDR, CDR2 SFDVKD. CDR3 bases: TGTGCCAGCAGTGGGGGACAGGGGTCCCGCGAGCAGTACTTC. Protein sequence: CASSGGQGSREQYF.